Included here is one T cell receptor beta chain sequence, with context. What it binds is unknown. The junction had 11 bases not matched to a gene; V was cut back by 4 bases and J by 5 bases. The CDR3 spans 16 residues. Germline CDR1 reads MDHEN; CDR2 reads SYDVKM. The sample comes from a study of beta chain features in type 1 diabetes. Blood was collected once per donor into heparin, averaging approximately 0.11 L. Study results and limitations: Type 1 diabetes patients showed fewer insertions and more deletions at VDJ junctions.

Isolated RNA was reverse transcribed in full, so expressed TCRB transcripts were sequenced. Profiling relied on immunoSEQ multiplex PCR, and the TCRdb table lists in-frame clones only, not all of them. This sample has more than 300,000 clones, with 10% to 15% found just once. Input material: naive CD4+ T cells from blood. The receptor was isolated from a man younger than 35 in good health. The chain couples TRBV28 to TRBJ1-5, with 7 bases fitting TRBD1. The CDR3: CASSSQGRGKHQPQHF. Here the CDR3 DNA reads TGTGCCAGCAGTTCCCAAGGCAGGGGGAAGCATCAGCCCCAGCATTTT. The full variable domain, its missing parts supplied by reference TRBV28 and TRBJ1-5, is DVKVTQSSRYLVKRTGEKVFLECVQDMDHENMFWYRQDPGLGLRLIYFSYDVKMKEKGDIPEGYSVSREKKERFSLILESASTNQTSMYLCASSSQGRGKHQPQHFGDGTRLSIL.